This TCR beta chain was captured in a study of T cell responses to AZD1222 COVID-19 vaccine. Whole-study results and caveats: Seropositive AZD1222 recipients at baseline numbered only 5 or 6.

Turning to this clone: Its specificity is not known.

The ends lost 4 bases at V and 5 bases at J; junction bases unmatched: 14. The germline gives CDR1 SGHTS, CDR2 YDEGEE. This CDR3 has 17 amino acids. The assay was immunoSEQ multiplex PCR, and TCRdb's table has in-frame clones only and misses some. The repertoire includes 180,000 or so clones, about nine tenths of them detected once, and approximately 1.9% sits in the top ten. This clonotype was obtained from an adult who received the AZD1222 COVID-19 vaccine. V and J are TRBV5-8 and TRBJ1-4; TRBD1 matches 7 bases. Sequences were derived from peripheral blood, sampled 28 days after the second AZD1222 dose. CDR3 residues: CASSPGSWGTDNEKLFF. The CDR3 DNA follows: TGTGCCAGCAGCCCTGGTAGTTGGGGGACAGACAATGAAAAACTGTTTTTT.